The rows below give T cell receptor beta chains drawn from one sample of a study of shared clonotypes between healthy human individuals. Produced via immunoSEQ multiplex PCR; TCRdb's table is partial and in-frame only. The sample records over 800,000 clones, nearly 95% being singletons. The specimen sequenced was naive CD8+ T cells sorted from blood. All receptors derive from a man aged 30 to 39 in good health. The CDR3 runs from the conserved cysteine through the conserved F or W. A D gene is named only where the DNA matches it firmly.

TGTGCCAGCAGCCAAGGGTATGTGGCTCTAGAGACCCAGTACTTC,CASSQGYVALETQYF,-,TRBV14,TRBJ2-5
TGTGCCAGCAGCTTGTACGTCCCTAGCGGCACAGATACGCAGTATTTT,CASSLYVPSGTDTQYF,-,TRBV5-4,TRBJ2-3
TGTGCCAGCAGTCTAAGACAGGGGCTCGATACAAACAATGAGCAGTTCTTC,CASSLRQGLDTNNEQFF,TRBD1,TRBV28,TRBJ2-1
TGCGCCAGCAGACTCCGGGAGTCTGAGACCCAGTACTTC,CASRLRESETQYF,-,TRBV4-1,TRBJ2-5
TGTGCCAGCAGCGCTACTAGCGGGAGCGCGGATGAGCAGTTCTTC,CASSATSGSADEQFF,TRBD2,TRBV7-7,TRBJ2-1
TGTGCCAGTAGTATGGGATACGAGCAGTACTTC,CASSMGYEQYF,-,TRBV19,TRBJ2-7
TGTGCCAGCGGGATGGACGGATCTAGCACAGATACGCAGTATTTT,CASGMDGSSTDTQYF,-,TRBV6-1,TRBJ2-3
TGTGCCAGCAGCCTGAGGGGCTCGGGAGAGACCCAGTACTTC,CASSLRGSGETQYF,-,TRBV7-8,TRBJ2-5
TGTGCCAGCAGGGACAACAGGGGTTGGTTCTTC,CASRDNRGWFF,TRBD1,TRBV6-5,TRBJ2-1
TGTGCCAGCAGCTTAGATCCCTGGGTCGATGGCATGAACACTGAAGCTTTCTTT,CASSLDPWVDGMNTEAFF,-,TRBV11-2,TRBJ1-1